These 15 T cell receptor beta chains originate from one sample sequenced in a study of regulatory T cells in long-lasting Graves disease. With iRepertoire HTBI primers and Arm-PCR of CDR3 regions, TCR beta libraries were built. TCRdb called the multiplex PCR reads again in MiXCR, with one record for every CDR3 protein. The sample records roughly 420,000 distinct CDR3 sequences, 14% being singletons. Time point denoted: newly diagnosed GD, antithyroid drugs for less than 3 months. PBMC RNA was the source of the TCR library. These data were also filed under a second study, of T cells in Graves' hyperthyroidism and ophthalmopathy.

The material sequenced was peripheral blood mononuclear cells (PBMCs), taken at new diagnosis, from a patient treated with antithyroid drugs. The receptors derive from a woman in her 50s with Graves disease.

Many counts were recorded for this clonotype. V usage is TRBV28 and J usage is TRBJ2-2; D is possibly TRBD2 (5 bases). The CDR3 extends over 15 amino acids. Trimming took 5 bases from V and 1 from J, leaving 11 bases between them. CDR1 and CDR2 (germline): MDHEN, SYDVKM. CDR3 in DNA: TGTGCCAGCAGTCCACTAGAAGAGAACACCGGGGAGCTGTTTTTT. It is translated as CASSPLEENTGELFF.

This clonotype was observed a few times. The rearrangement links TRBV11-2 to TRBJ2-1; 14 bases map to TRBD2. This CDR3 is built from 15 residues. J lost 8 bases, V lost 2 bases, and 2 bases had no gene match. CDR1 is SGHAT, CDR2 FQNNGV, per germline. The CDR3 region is CASSLSTSGRDEQFF. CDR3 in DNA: TGTGCCAGCAGCTTATCGACTAGCGGGAGGGATGAGCAGTTCTTC.

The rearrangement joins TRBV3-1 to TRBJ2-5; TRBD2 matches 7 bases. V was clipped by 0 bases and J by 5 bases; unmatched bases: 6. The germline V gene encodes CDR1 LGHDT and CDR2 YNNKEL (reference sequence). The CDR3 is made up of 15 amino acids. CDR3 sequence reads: CASSQEALAVETQYF. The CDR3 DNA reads TGTGCCAGCAGCCAAGAGGCCCTAGCGGTGGAGACCCAGTACTTC.

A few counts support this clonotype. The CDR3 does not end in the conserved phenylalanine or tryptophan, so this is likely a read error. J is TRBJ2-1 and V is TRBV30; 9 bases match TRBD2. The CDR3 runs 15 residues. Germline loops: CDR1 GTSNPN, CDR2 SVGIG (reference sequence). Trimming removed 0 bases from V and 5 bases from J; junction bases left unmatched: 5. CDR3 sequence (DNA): TGTGCCTGGAGTGTCGATCTAGCGGGGAACAATGAGCAGTTCCTC. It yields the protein CAWSVDLAGNNEQFL.

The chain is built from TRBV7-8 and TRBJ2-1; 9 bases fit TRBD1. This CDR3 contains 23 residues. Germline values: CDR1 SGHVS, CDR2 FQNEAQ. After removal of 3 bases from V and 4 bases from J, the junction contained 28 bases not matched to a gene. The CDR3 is CASSLHRSTGGTMRAGRYNEQFF. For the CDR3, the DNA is TGTGCCAGCAGCTTGCATAGGTCTACAGGGGGCACTATGCGAGCGGGAAGATACAATGAGCAGTTCTTC.

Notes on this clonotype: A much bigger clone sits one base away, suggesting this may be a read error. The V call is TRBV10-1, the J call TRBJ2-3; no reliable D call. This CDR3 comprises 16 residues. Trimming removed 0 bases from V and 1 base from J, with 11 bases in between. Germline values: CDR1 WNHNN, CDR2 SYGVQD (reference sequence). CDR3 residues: CASSESTATRTDTQYF. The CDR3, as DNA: TGCGCCAGCAGTGAGTCTACCGCCACTCGCACAGATACGCAGTATTTT.

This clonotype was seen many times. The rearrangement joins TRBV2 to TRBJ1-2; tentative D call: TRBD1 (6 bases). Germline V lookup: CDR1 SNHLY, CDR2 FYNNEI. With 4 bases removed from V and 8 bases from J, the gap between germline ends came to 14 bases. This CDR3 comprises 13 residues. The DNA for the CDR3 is TGTGCCAGCAGTGCGCTGGGGGCAAGAGGCTACACCTTC. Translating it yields CASSALGARGYTF. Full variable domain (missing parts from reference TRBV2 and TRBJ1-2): EPEVTQTPSHQVTQMGQEVILRCVPISNHLYFYWYRQILGQKVEFLVSFYNNEISEKSEIFDDQFSVERPDGSNFTLKIRSTKLEDSAMYFCASSALGARGYTFGSGTRLTVV.

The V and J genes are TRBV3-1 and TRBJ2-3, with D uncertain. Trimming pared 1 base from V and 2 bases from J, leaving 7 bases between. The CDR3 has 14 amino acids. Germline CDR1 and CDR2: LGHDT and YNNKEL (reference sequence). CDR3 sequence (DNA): TGTGCCAGCAGCCAAGCGGGCAACACAGATACGCAGTATTTT. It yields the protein CASSQAGNTDTQYF.

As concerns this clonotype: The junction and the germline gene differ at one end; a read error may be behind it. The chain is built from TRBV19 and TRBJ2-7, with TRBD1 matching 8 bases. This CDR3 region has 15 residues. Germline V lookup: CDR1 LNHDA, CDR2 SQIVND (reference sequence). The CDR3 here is CASGIRTGSVYEQYF. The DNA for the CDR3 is TGTGCCAGTGGTATCCGGACAGGGTCCGTATACGAGCAGTACTTC.

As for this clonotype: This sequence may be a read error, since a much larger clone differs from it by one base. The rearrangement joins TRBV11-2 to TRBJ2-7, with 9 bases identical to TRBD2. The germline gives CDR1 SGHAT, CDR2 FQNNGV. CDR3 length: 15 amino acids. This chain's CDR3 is CAGSLVSGRTYEQYF. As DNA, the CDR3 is TGTGCCGGCAGCTTAGTTAGCGGGAGAACCTACGAGCAGTACTTC.

The CDR3 DNA follows: TGCGCCAGCAGTGAGTTATGGCGGGAGCCCTACGAGCAGTACTTC. Translation: CASSELWREPYEQYF. The chain links TRBV10-2 to TRBJ2-7; 7 bases match TRBD2. Per germline, CDR1 WSHSY and CDR2 SAAADI. The CDR3 consists of 15 residues. The ends lost 1 base at V and 2 bases at J; junction bases unmatched: 5.

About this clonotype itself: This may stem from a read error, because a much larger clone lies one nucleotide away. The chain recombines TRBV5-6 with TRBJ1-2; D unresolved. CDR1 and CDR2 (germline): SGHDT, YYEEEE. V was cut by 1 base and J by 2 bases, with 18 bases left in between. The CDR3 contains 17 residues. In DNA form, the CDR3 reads TGTGCCAGCAGCTTGTACAGCGAGGTGGGGAGGAACTATGGCTACACCTTC. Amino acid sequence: CASSLYSEVGRNYGYTF.

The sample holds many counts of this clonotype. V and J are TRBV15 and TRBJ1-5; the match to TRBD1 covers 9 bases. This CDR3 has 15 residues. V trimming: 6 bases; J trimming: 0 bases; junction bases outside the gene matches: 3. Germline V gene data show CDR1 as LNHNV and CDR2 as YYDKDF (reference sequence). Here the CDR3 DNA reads TGTGCCACCAGAATGGGACAGGGTAGCAATCAGCCCCAGCATTTT. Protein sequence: CATRMGQGSNQPQHF. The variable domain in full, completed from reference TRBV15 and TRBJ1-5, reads DAMVIQNPRYQVTQFGKPVTLSCSQTLNHNVMYWYQQKSSQAPKLLFHYYDKDFNNEADTPDNFQSRRPNTSFCFLDIRSPGLGDTAMYLCATRMGQGSNQPQHFGDGTRLSIL.

The CDR3 nucleotides are TGTGCCTGGAGTAAGGGGTCGGAAGCTTTCTTT. Translation: CAWSKGSEAFF. The chain links TRBV30 to TRBJ1-1, with TRBD1 as a possible D gene (5 bases). In germline, CDR1 is GTSNPN, CDR2 SVGIG (reference sequence). V was pared by 2 bases and J by 8 bases, with 9 bases between. This CDR3 has 11 residues.

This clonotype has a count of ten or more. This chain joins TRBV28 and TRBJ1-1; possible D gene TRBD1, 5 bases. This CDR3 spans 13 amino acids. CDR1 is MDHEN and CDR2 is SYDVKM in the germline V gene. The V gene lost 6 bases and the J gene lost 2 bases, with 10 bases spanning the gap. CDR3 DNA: TGTGCCAGCAGAGGACACAAAAACACTGAAGCTTTCTTT. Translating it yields CASRGHKNTEAFF.